One sample yielded the 21 T cell receptor beta chains listed below, sequenced in a study of T cells in Graves' hyperthyroidism and ophthalmopathy. RNA transcripts served as the template for amplifying TCR beta CDR3 regions. First-round RT-PCR of the TCR CDR3 relied on the HTBI primer set. TCRdb used MiXCR to reprocess the multiplex PCR reads, holding one entry per CDR3 protein. The sample consists of 380,000 or so distinct CDR3 sequences, 15% to 20% of them appearing once. Specimen: blood. The receptors here all came from a woman aged 18-35 years with Graves' hyperthyroidism.

This clonotype was observed at least ten times. The chain couples TRBV5-6 to TRBJ2-5, with TRBD1 matching 9 bases. The length of the CDR3 is 15 residues. Germline V gene lookup returns CDR1 SGHDT and CDR2 YYEEEE. Losses at the gene ends were 6 bases for V and 5 bases for J; bases not matched to a gene: 11. The CDR3 DNA is TGTGCCAGCAACAACCGGGACAGGGACGTGGAGACCCAGTACTTC. It specifies CASNNRDRDVETQYF.

In this sample, this clonotype turned up many times. The J gene is TRBJ2-5, the V gene TRBV12-3 or TRBV12-4, with D perhaps assigned TRBD1 or TRBD2 (6 bases each). The CDR3 has 13 residues. Trimming stripped 6 bases from V and 5 bases from J, with 13 bases between. The CDR3 loop is CASRQRGGETQYF. CDR3 nucleotide sequence: TGTGCCAGCAGGCAGCGAGGGGGGGAGACCCAGTACTTC.

This clonotype has more than one count but fewer than ten. The rearrangement uses TRBV5-1 and TRBJ1-6; D unclear. There are 14 residues in the CDR3. Trimming took 1 base from V and 7 from J, leaving 9 bases between them. Looked up from germline, CDR1 is SGHRS and CDR2 is YFSETQ. The CDR3 bases are TGCGCCAGCAGCTTGTTTACAGAGAATTCACCCCTCCACTTT. Residues: CASSLFTENSPLHF.

This clonotype was recorded many times. V is TRBV5-5 and J is TRBJ2-6; D unresolved. The CDR3 length is 15 residues. The V end was cut by 4 bases, the J end by 2 bases, with 10 bases between. Per the germline V gene, CDR1 is SGHKS and CDR2 is YYEKEE (reference sequence). This CDR3 is CASSPYPAGANVLTF. In DNA, the CDR3 is TGTGCCAGCAGCCCTTATCCGGCTGGGGCCAACGTCCTGACTTTC.

At least ten counts were recorded for this clonotype. The chain has TRBV6-1 and TRBJ1-5, with unresolved D. The length of the CDR3 is 14 residues. V was trimmed by 3 bases and J by 5 bases, leaving 11 bases between them. Germline V gene sequence: CDR1 MNHNS, CDR2 SASEGT. CDR3 loop: CASSEWGGDQPQHF. In nucleotides, the CDR3 is TGTGCCAGCAGTGAGTGGGGAGGCGATCAGCCCCAGCATTTT.

This clonotype was counted at least ten times. The CDR3: CASSVGRPPYEQYF. The CDR3 DNA sequence: TGTGCCAGCAGTGTCGGGAGGCCGCCCTACGAGCAGTACTTC. The chain recombines TRBV25-1 with TRBJ2-7; 7 nucleotides align to TRBD2. In germline, CDR1 is MGHDK, CDR2 SYGVNS. Trimming at V came to 4 bases and at J to 2 bases, leaving 5 bases not matched to a gene. The CDR3 loop spans 14 amino acids.

The CDR3 sequence is CASRDWTAGLQETQYF. The CDR3 DNA follows: TGTGCCAGCAGGGATTGGACAGCAGGACTCCAAGAGACCCAGTACTTC. The chain links TRBV6-1 to TRBJ2-5; the D gene is possibly TRBD1 (6 bases). Trimming took 6 bases from V and 1 from J, leaving 18 bases between them. The germline V gene has CDR1 MNHNS and CDR2 SASEGT. The CDR3 runs 16 residues.

This chain connects TRBV6-5 to TRBJ2-7; 11 bases align to TRBD2. Germline V gene data show CDR1 as MNHEY and CDR2 as SVGAGI. Trimming at V came to 2 bases and at J to 2 bases, leaving 8 bases not matched to a gene. This CDR3 spans 17 amino acids. The CDR3 spells CASSYASGRPTAYEQYF. DNA of the CDR3: TGTGCCAGCAGTTACGCTAGCGGGAGGCCCACTGCCTACGAGCAGTACTTC.

The rearrangement links TRBV6-2 or TRBV6-3 to TRBJ1-2; D not resolved. CDR1 and CDR2 (germline): MNHEY, SVGEGT. Trimming left V 4 bases short and J 5 bases short, with 8 bases between. This CDR3 spans 12 amino acids. The CDR3 loop is CASSWSRYGYTF. Written as DNA, the CDR3 is TGTGCCAGCAGTTGGAGCAGATATGGCTACACCTTC.

This clonotype has a count of ten or more. The rearrangement uses TRBV12-3 or TRBV12-4 and TRBJ1-1; D remains ambiguous. This CDR3 contains 13 residues. Between the trimmed V and J ends, which lost 0 bases and 11 bases, there was a span of 13 bases. For the CDR3, the DNA is TGTGCCAGCAGTTTAGCGCGGGTTAGTGAGGCTTTCTTT. Translation gives CASSLARVSEAFF.

On this clonotype: This may stem from a read error, because a much larger clone lies one nucleotide away. The rearrangement joins TRBV6-1 to TRBJ2-5; D possibly corresponds to TRBD2 (6 bases). In germline, CDR1 is MNHNS, CDR2 SASEGT. The CDR3 length is 11 residues. The CDR3 DNA follows: TGTTCCAGCAGCCACGGGGGAGACCAGTACTTC. It codes for CSSSHGGDQYF.

V gene TRBV12-3 or TRBV12-4 combines with J gene TRBJ1-2; a possible D gene is TRBD1 (5 bases). The CDR3 covers 13 residues. Trimming shortened V by 6 bases and J by 2 bases, and 10 bases separated the two germline ends. The CDR3 protein is CASRLGPNYGYTF. CDR3 DNA sequence: TGTGCCAGCAGACTGGGACCCAACTATGGCTACACCTTC.

The genes are TRBV5-8 and TRBJ2-7; 7 nucleotides agree with TRBD2. V lost 4 bases, J lost 3 bases, and 4 bases stayed unmatched. In germline, CDR1 is SGHTS, CDR2 YDEGEE. There are 13 residues in the CDR3. The CDR3 spells CASSRDYNYEQYF. CDR3 bases: TGTGCCAGCAGCCGGGACTACAACTACGAGCAGTACTTC.

This clonotype was counted many times. V gene TRBV20-1 combines with J gene TRBJ2-2; D may be TRBD1 or TRBD2 (5 bases each). V dropped 3 bases and J dropped 2 bases, with 10 bases sitting between them. The CDR3 extends over 14 amino acids. The germline V gene encodes CDR1 DFQATT and CDR2 SNEGSKA (reference sequence). The CDR3 nucleotides read TGCAGTGCTAGTGTGGGGACCAACACCGGGGAGCTGTTTTTT. This codes for CSASVGTNTGELFF.

In its sample, this clonotype was seen many times. This chain links TRBV24-1 with TRBJ1-5; D is unclear. Per germline, CDR1 KGHDR and CDR2 SFDVKD. Trimming removed 3 bases from V and 6 bases from J, with 14 bases in between. This CDR3 has 15 amino acids. The CDR3 reads CATSDPTAVGQPQHF. Here the CDR3 DNA reads TGTGCCACCAGTGATCCTACAGCCGTGGGTCAGCCCCAGCATTTT.

The chain couples TRBV6-1 to TRBJ1-1; 7 positions agree with TRBD1. This CDR3 is 15 amino acids long. Germline lookup yields CDR1 MNHNS and CDR2 SASEGT. Trimming removed 8 bases from V and 6 bases from J; junction bases left unmatched: 15. CDR3 nucleotides: TGTGCCAGCGGCCGGGACAGTACCGTGATTGCTGAAGCTTTCTTT. This encodes CASGRDSTVIAEAFF.

The table lists this clonotype with many counts. This sequence joins TRBV30 and TRBJ1-5, with D uncertain. The V end lost 1 base, the J end lost 4 bases, and 8 bases lay between the germline ends. Germline values: CDR1 GTSNPN, CDR2 SVGIG (reference sequence). The CDR3 length is 13 residues. The CDR3 reads CAWSDSPNQPQHF. The CDR3 nucleotides read TGTGCCTGGAGTGACAGCCCAAATCAGCCCCAGCATTTT.

This sequence joins TRBV9 and TRBJ2-5; tentatively, D is TRBD2 (7 bases). V was clipped by 0 bases and J by 5 bases, with 14 bases between them. The germline CDR1 and CDR2 sequences are SGDLS and YYNGEE. The CDR3 is made up of 15 amino acids. CDR3 in amino acids: CASSVAGGPLETQYF. The CDR3 nucleotides read TGTGCCAGCAGCGTAGCGGGGGGCCCTCTTGAGACCCAGTACTTC.

This clonotype has more than one count but fewer than ten. The CDR3 here is CASSLLIDSTEAFF. Written as DNA, the CDR3 is TGTGCCAGCAGTCTGCTTATCGACAGCACTGAAGCTTTCTTT. The chain uses TRBV6-2 or TRBV6-3 and TRBJ1-1; the D gene is possibly TRBD1 (5 bases). Trimming left V 5 bases short and J 4 bases short, with 14 bases between. This CDR3 contains 14 residues. Germline loops: CDR1 MNHEY, CDR2 SVGEGT.

The chain combines TRBV7-8 with TRBJ2-2; tentative D call: TRBD1 (6 bases). From germline, CDR1 is SGHVS and CDR2 FQNEAQ. The CDR3 runs 14 residues. The V end lost 1 base, the J end lost 7 bases, and 10 bases lay between the germline ends. CDR3: CASSLEGVHGELFF. CDR3 in DNA: TGTGCCAGCAGCTTAGAGGGGGTCCACGGGGAGCTGTTTTTT.

This clonotype occurred many times. The chain employs TRBV18 and TRBJ1-1, with 7 bases that match TRBD1. The CDR3 loop spans 16 amino acids. Unmatched junction bases numbered 9, after V lost 0 bases and J lost 5 bases. From germline, CDR1 is KGHSH and CDR2 LQKENI. The CDR3 DNA reads as TGTGCCAGCTCACCACCGGCAGGGGGTATGGGAACTGAAGCTTTCTTT. Its translation: CASSPPAGGMGTEAFF.